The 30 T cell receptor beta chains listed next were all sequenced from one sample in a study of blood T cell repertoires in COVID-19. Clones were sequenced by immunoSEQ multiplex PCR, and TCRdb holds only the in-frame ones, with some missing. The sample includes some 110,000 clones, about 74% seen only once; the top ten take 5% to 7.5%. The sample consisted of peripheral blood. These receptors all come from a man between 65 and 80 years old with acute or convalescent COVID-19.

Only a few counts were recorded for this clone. This CDR3 reads CASSRGRQVNSPLHF. CDR3 nucleotide sequence: TGTGCCAGCAGCCGAGGCCGACAGGTGAATTCACCCCTCCACTTT. The rearrangement uses TRBV3-1 (or the pseudogene TRBV3-2) and TRBJ1-6; D might be TRBD1 (6 bases). This CDR3 contains 15 residues. V lost 4 bases and J 7 bases, leaving 14 bases between the germline ends. Germline V gene lookup returns CDR1 LGHDT and CDR2 YNNKEL (reference sequence).

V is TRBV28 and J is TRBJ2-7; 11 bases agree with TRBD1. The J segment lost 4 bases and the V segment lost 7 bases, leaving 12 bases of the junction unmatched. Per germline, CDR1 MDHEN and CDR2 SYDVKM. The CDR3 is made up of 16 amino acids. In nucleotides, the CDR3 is TGTGCCAGCACCACTTCTGGGGGACAGGGGGAATACGAGCAGTACTTC. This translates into CASTTSGGQGEYEQYF.

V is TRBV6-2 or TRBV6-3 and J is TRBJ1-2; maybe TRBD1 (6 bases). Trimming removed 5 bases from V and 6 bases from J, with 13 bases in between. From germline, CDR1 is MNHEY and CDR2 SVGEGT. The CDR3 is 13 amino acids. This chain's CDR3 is CASSRRGANGYTF. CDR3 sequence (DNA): TGTGCCAGCAGTCGTCGGGGGGCAAATGGCTACACCTTC.

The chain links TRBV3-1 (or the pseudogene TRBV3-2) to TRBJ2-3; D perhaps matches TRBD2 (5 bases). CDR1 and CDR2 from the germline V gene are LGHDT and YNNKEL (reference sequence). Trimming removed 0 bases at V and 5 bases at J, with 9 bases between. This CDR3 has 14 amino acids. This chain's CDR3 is CASSQDGSEDTQYF. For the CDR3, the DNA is TGTGCCAGCAGCCAAGATGGGAGCGAAGATACGCAGTATTTT.

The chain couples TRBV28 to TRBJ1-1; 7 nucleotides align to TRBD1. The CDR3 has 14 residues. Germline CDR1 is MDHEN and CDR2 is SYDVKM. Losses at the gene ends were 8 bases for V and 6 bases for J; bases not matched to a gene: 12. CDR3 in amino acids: CASDATGKFSEAFF. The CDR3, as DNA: TGTGCCAGCGACGCGACAGGGAAATTCTCTGAAGCTTTCTTT. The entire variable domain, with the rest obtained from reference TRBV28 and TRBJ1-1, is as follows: DVKVTQSSRYLVKRTGEKVFLECVQDMDHENMFWYRQDPGLGLRLIYFSYDVKMKEKGDIPEGYSVSREKKERFSLILESASTNQTSMYLCASDATGKFSEAFFGQGTRLTVV.

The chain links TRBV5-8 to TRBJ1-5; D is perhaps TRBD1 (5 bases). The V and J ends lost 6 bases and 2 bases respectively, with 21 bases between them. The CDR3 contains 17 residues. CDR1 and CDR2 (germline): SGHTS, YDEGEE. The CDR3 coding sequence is TGTGCCAGCACCCCCAGGTGGGGGGATGGAGGCAATCAGCCCCAGCATTTT. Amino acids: CASTPRWGDGGNQPQHF.

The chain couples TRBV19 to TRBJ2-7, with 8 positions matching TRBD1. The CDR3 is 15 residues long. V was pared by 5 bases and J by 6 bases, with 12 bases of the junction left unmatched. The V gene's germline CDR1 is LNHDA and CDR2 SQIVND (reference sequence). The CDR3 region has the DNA TGTGCCAGTAGTGAATTGGACAGGGAAACAGGCGAGCAGTACTTC. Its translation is CASSELDRETGEQYF.

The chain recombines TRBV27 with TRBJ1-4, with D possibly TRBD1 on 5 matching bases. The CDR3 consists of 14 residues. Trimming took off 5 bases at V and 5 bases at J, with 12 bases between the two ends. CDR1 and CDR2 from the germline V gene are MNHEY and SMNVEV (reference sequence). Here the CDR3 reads CASSPGTLNEKLFF. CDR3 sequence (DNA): TGTGCCAGCAGTCCAGGGACTCTGAATGAAAAACTGTTTTTT.

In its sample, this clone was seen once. The CDR3 loop reads CSVEEATVVGEQYF. CDR3 bases: TGCAGCGTTGAAGAGGCGACAGTTGTAGGCGAGCAGTACTTC. The chain links TRBV29-1 to TRBJ2-7; D may be TRBD1 (5 bases). The germline V and J ends were trimmed by 0 bases and 6 bases, with 15 bases remaining between them. Per the germline V gene, CDR1 is SQVTM and CDR2 is ANQGSEA. This CDR3 has 14 amino acids.

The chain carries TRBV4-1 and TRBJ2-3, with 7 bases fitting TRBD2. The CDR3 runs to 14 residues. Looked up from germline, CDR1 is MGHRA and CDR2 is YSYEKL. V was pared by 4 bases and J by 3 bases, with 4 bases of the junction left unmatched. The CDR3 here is CASSRTSSTDTQYF. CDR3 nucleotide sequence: TGCGCCAGCAGCCGGACTAGTTCGACAGATACGCAGTATTTT.

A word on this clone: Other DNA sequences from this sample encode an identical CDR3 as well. CDR3 in amino acids: CASSPGQGALNEQFF. CDR3 in DNA: TGCGCCAGCAGCCCGGGACAGGGTGCCCTCAATGAGCAGTTCTTC. The chain is built from TRBV5-1 and TRBJ2-1, with 9 bases identical to TRBD1. The CDR3 is 15 amino acids. Germline lookup yields CDR1 SGHRS and CDR2 YFSETQ. Trimming at V came to 4 bases and at J to 6 bases, leaving 8 bases not matched to a gene.

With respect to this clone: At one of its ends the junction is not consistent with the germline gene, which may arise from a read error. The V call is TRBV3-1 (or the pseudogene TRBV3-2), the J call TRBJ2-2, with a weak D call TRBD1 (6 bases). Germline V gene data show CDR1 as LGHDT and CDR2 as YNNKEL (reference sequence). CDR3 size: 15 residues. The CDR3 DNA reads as TGTGCAAGCAGCTGGGCAGGGGTCAGCACCGGGGAGCTGTTTTTT. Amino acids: CASSWAGVSTGELFF.

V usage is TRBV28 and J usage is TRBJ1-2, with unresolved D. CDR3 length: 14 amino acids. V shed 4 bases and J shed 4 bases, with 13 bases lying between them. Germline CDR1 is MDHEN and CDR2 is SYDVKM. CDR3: CASSYEVRIYGYTF. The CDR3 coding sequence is TGTGCCAGCAGTTATGAGGTTAGGATCTATGGCTACACCTTC.

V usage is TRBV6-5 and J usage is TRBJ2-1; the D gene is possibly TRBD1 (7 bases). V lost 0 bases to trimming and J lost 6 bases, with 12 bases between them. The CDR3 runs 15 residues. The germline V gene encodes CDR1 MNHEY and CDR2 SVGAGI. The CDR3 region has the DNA TGTGCCAGCAGTTACTCGATCCAGGGGGGCAATGAGCAGTTCTTC. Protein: CASSYSIQGGNEQFF.

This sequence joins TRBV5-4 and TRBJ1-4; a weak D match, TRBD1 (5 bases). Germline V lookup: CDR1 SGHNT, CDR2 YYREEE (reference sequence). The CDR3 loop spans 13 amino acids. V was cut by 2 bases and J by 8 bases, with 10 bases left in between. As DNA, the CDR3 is TGTGCCAGCAGCTTCGGGCAGGGCGAAAAACTGTTTTTT. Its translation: CASSFGQGEKLFF.

The CDR3 reads CATSPRGTFTGELFF. The CDR3 nucleotides read TGTGCCACCAGCCCAAGAGGGACATTCACCGGGGAGCTGTTTTTT. The rearrangement uses TRBV15 and TRBJ2-2, with D possibly being TRBD1 (6 bases). Looked up from germline, CDR1 is LNHNV and CDR2 is YYDKDF (reference sequence). The V end was cut by 5 bases, the J end by 4 bases, with 14 bases between. The CDR3 is 15 amino acids.

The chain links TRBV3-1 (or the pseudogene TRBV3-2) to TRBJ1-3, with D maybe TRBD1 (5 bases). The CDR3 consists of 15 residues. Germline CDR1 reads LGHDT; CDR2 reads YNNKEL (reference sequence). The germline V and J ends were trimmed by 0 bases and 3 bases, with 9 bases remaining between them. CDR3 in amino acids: CASSQDTTVGNTIYF. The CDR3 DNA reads TGTGCCAGCAGCCAAGATACGACAGTTGGAAACACCATATATTTT.

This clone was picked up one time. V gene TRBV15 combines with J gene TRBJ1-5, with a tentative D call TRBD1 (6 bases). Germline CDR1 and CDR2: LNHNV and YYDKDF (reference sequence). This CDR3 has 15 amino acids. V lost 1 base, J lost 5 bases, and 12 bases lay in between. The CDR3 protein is CATSRAWGRDQPQHF. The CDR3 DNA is TGTGCCACCAGCAGAGCTTGGGGGCGCGATCAGCCCCAGCATTTT.

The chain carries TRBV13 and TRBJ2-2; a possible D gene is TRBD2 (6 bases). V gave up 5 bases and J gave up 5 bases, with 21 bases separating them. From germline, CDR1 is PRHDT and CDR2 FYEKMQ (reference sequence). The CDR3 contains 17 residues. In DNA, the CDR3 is TGTGCCAGCAGCACGAATTTCGGGACGGGAGATACCGGGGAGCTGTTTTTT. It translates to CASSTNFGTGDTGELFF.

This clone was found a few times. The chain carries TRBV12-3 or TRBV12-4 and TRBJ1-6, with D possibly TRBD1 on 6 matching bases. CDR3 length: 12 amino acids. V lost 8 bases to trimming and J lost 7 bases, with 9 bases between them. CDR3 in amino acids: CASGTLNSPLHF. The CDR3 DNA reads TGTGCCAGCGGGACACTAAATTCACCCCTCCACTTT.

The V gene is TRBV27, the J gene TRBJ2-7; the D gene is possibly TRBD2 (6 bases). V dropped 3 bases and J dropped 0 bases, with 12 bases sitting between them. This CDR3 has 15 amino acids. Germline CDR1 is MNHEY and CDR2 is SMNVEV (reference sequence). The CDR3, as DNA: TGTGCCAGCAGTTTGCGTTGGGGGGACTCCTACGAGCAGTACTTC. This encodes CASSLRWGDSYEQYF.

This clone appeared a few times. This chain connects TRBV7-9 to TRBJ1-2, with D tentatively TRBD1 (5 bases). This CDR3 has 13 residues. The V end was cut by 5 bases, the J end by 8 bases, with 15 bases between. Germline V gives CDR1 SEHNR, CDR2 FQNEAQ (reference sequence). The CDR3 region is CASSPLSGYGYTF. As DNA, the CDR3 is TGTGCCAGCAGCCCGCTCTCAGGGTACGGCTACACCTTC. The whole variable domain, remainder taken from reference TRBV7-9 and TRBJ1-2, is DTGVSQNPRHKITKRGQNVTFRCDPISEHNRLYWYRQTLGQGPEFLTYFQNEAQLEKSRLLSDRFSAERPKGSFSTLEIQRTEQGDSAMYLCASSPLSGYGYTFGSGTRLTVV.

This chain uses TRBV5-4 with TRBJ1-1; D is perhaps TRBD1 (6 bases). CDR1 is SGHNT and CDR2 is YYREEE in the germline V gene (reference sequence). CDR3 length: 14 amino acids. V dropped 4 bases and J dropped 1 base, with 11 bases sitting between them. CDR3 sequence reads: CASSQQGTNTEAFF. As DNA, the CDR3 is TGTGCCAGCAGCCAACAGGGAACGAACACTGAAGCTTTCTTT.

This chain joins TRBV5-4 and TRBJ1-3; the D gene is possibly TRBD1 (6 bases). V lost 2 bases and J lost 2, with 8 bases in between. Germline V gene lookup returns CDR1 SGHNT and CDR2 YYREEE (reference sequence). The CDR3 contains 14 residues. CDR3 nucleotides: TGTGCCAGCAGCTTTGGACAGCCTGGAAACACCATATATTTT. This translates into CASSFGQPGNTIYF.

As DNA, the CDR3 is TGTGCCATCCAGCTTGGGACTAGTACAGGGGAGCTGTTTTTT. It encodes CAIQLGTSTGELFF. The V and J genes are TRBV7-9 and TRBJ2-2; 8 bases align to TRBD2. V lost 10 bases and J lost 8; bases outside the gene matches: 12. The CDR3 spans 14 residues. Germline values: CDR1 SEHNR, CDR2 FQNEAQ (reference sequence).

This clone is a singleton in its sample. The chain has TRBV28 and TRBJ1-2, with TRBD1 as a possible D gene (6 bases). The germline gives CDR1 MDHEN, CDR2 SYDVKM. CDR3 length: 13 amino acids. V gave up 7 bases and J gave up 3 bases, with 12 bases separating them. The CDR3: CASNYRVDYGYTF. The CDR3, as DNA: TGTGCCAGCAACTACAGGGTTGACTATGGCTACACCTTC.

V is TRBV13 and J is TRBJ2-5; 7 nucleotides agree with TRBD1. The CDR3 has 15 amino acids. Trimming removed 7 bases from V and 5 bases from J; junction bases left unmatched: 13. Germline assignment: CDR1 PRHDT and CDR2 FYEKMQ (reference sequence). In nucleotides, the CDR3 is TGTGCCAGCACCCGGGGACAGTTTTCCGGGGAGACCCAGTACTTC. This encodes CASTRGQFSGETQYF.

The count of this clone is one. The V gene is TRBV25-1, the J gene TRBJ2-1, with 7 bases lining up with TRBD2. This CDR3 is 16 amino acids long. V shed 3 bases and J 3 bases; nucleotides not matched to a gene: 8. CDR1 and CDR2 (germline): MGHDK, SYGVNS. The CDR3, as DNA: TGTGCCAGCAGTGATAGCGGGCGGGTACACTACAATGAGCAGTTCTTC. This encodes CASSDSGRVHYNEQFF.

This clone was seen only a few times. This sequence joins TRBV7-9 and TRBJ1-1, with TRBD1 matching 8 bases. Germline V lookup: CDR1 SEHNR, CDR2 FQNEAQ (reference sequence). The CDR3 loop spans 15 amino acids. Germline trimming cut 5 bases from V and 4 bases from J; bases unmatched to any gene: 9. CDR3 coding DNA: TGTGCCAGCAGCCCTGACAGGGGACGCAGCACTGAAGCTTTCTTT. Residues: CASSPDRGRSTEAFF.

The chain's CDR3 is CATGGGPGETQYF. CDR3 sequence (DNA): TGTGCCACCGGAGGAGGGCCAGGGGAGACCCAGTACTTC. The chain carries TRBV19 and TRBJ2-5, with D possibly being TRBD2 (6 bases). V shed 10 bases and J shed 5 bases, with 17 bases lying between them. CDR1 is LNHDA, CDR2 SQIVND, per germline (reference sequence). CDR3 length equals 13 residues.